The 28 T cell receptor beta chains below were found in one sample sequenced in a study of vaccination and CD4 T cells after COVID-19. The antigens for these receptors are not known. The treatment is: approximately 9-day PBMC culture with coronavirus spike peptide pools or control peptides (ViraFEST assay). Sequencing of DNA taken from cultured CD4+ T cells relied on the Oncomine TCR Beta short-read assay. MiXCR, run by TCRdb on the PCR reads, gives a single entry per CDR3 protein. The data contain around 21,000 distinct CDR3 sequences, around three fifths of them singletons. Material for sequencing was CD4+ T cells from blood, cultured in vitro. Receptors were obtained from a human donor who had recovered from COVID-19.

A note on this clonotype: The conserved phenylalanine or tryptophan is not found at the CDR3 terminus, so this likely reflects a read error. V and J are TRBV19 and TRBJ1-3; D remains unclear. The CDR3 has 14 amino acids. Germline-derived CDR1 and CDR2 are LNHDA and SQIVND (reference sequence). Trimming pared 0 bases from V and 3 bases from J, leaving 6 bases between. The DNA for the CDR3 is TGTGCCAGTAGTATAGAGGGAAGTGGAAACACCATATATTCT. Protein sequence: CASSIEGSGNTIYS.

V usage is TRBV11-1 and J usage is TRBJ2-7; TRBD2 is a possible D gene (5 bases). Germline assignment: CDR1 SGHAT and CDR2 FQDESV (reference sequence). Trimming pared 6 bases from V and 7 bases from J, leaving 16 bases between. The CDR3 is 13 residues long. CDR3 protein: CASRPKYTGEQYF. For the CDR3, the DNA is TGTGCCAGCAGGCCGAAATATACGGGGGAGCAGTACTTC. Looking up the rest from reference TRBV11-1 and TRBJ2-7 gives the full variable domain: EAEVAQSPRYKITEKSQAVAFWCDPISGHATLYWYRQILGQGPELLVQFQDESVVDDSQLPKDRFSAERLKGVDSTLKIQPAELGDSAMYLCASRPKYTGEQYFGPGTRLTVT.

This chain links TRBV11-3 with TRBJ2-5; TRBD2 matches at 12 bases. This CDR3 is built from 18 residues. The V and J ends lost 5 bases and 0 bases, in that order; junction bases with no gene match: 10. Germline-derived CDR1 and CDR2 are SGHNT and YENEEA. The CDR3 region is CASSPGGLAGWYQETQYF. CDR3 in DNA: TGTGCCAGCAGCCCCGGAGGACTAGCGGGGTGGTACCAAGAGACCCAGTACTTC.

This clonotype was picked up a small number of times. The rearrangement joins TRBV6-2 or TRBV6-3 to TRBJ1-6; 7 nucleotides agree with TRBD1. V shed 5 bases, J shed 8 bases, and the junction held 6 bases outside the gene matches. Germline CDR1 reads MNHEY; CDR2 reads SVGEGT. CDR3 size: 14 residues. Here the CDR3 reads CASSQQGPYSPLHF. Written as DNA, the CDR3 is TGTGCCAGCAGTCAACAGGGGCCATATTCACCCCTCCACTTT.

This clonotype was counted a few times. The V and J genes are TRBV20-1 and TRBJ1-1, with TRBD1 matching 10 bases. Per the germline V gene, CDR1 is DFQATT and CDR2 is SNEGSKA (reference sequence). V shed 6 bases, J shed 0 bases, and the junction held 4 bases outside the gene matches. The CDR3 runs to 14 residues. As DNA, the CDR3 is TGCAGTGCCTCGGACAGGGGGTTGAACACTGAAGCTTTCTTT. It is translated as CSASDRGLNTEAFF.

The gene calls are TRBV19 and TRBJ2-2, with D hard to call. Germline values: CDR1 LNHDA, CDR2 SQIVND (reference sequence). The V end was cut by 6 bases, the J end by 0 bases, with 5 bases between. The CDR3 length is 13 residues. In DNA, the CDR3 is TGTGCCAGTAGGTTATCGAACACCGGGGAGCTGTTTTTT. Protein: CASRLSNTGELFF.

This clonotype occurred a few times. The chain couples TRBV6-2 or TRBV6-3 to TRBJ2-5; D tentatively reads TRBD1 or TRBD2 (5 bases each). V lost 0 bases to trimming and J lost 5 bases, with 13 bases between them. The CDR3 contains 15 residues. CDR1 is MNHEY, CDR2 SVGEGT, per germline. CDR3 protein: CASSYSGTTIETQYF. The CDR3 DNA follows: TGTGCCAGCAGTTACTCCGGGACGACCATCGAGACCCAGTACTTC.

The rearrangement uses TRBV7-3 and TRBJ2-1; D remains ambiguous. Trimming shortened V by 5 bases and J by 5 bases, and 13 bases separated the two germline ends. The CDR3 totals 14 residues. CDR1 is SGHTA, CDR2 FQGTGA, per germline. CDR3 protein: CASSQSIWDNEQFF. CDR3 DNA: TGTGCCAGCAGCCAGAGCATTTGGGACAATGAGCAGTTCTTC.

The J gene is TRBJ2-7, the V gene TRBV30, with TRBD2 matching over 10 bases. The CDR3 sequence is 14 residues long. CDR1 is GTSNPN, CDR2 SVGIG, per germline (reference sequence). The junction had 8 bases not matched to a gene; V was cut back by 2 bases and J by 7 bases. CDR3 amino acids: CAWSMLAGAREQYF. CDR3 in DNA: TGTGCCTGGAGTATGCTAGCGGGAGCTAGGGAGCAGTACTTC.

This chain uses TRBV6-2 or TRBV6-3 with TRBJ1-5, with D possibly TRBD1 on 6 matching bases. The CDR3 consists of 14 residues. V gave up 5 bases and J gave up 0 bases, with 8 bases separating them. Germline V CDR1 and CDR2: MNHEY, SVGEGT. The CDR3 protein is CASSTGFSNQPQHF. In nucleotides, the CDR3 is TGTGCCAGCAGTACAGGGTTTAGCAATCAGCCCCAGCATTTT.

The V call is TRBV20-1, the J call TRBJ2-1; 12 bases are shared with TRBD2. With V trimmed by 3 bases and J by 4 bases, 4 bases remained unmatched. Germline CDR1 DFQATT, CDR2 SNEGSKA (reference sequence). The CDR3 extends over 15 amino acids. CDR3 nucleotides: TGCAGTGCTAGGCTAGCGGGAGGGCCGTACAATGAGCAGTTCTTC. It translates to CSARLAGGPYNEQFF.

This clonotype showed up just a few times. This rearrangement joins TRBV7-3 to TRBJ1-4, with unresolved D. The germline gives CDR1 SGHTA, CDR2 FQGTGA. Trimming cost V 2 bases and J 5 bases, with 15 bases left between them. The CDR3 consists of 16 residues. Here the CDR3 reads CASSLVGGQTNEKLFF. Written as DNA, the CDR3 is TGTGCCAGCAGCTTAGTGGGCGGGCAGACAAATGAAAAACTGTTTTTT.

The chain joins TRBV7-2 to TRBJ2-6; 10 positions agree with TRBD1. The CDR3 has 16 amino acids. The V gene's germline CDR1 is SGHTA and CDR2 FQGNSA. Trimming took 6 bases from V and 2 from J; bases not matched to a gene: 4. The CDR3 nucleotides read TGTGCCAGCAGTCGGACAGGGGGAGCTGGGGCCAACGTCCTGACTTTC. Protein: CASSRTGGAGANVLTF.

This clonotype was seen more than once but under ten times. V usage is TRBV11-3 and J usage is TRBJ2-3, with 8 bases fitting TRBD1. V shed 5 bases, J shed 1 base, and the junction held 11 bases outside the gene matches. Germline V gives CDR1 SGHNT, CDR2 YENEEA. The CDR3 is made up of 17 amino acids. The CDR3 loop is CASSLNSGGGGTDTQYF. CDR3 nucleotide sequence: TGTGCCAGCAGCCTCAATTCAGGGGGCGGAGGCACAGATACGCAGTATTTT.

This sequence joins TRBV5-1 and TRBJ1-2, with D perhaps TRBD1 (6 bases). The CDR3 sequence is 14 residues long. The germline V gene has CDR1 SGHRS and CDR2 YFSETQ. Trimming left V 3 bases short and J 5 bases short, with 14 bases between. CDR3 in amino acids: CASSYLGQNYGYTF. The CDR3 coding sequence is TGCGCCAGCAGCTATCTAGGACAGAATTATGGCTACACCTTC.

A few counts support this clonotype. This chain's CDR3 is CSARGVGVANYGYTF. As DNA, the CDR3 is TGCAGTGCTAGAGGGGTCGGGGTTGCTAACTATGGCTACACCTTC. The genes are TRBV20-1 and TRBJ1-2; D is undetermined. With 1 base removed from V and 0 bases from J, the gap between germline ends came to 12 bases. This CDR3 comprises 15 residues. Germline loops: CDR1 DFQATT, CDR2 SNEGSKA (reference sequence).

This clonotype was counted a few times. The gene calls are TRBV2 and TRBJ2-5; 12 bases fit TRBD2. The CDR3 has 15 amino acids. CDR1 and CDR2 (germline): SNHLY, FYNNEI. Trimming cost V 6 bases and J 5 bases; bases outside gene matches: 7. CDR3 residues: CASSHRLAGEETQYF. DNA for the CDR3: TGTGCCAGCAGCCATAGACTAGCGGGAGAGGAGACCCAGTACTTC.

CDR3 nucleotides: TGTGCCAGCAGCGTAGCGGCGGGAGTACAGTGGGAGACCCAGTACTTC. Translating gives CASSVAAGVQWETQYF. This chain links TRBV9 with TRBJ2-5; the match to TRBD2 covers 7 bases. The J segment lost 5 bases and the V segment lost 0 bases, leaving 10 bases of the junction unmatched. The CDR3 sequence is 16 residues long. The germline V gene has CDR1 SGDLS and CDR2 YYNGEE.

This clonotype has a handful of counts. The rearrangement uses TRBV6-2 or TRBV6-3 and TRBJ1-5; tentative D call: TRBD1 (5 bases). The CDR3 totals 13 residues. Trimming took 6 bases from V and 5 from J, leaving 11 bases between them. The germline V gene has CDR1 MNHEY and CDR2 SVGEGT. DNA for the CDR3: TGTGCCAGCAGCTTGGACACCTATCAGCCCCAGCATTTT. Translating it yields CASSLDTYQPQHF.

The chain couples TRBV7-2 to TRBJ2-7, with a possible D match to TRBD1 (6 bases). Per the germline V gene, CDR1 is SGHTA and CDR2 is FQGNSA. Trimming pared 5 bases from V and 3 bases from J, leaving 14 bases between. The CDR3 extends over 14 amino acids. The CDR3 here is CASSQQGFDYEQYF. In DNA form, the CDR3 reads TGTGCCAGCAGCCAACAGGGATTCGACTACGAGCAGTACTTC.

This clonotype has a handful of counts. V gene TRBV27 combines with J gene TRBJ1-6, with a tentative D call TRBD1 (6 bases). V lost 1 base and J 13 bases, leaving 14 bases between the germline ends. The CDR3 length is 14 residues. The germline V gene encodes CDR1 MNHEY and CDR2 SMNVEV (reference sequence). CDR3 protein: CASSLWDTLGPLHF. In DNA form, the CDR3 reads TGTGCCAGCAGTTTATGGGACACCCTTGGGCCCCTCCACTTT.

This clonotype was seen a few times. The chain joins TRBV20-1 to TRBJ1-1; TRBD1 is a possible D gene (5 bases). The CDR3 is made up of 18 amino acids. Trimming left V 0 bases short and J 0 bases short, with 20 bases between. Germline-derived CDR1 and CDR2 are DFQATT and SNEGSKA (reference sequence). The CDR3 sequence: CSARDPIMRRGMNTEAFF. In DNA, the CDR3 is TGCAGTGCTAGAGATCCAATTATGAGGCGGGGGATGAACACTGAAGCTTTCTTT.

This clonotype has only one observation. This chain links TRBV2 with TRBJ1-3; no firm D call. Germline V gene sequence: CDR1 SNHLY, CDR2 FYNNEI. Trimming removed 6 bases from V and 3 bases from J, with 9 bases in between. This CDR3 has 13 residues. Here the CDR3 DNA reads TGTGCCAGCAGACAGAACGTTGGAAACACCATATATTTT. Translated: CASRQNVGNTIYF.

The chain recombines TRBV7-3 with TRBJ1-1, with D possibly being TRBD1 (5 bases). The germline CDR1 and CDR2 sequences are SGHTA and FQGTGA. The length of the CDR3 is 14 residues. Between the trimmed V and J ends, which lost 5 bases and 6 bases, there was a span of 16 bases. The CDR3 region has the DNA TGTGCCAGCAGCGTACAGGCTAGCGGGGCTGAAGCTTTCTTT. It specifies CASSVQASGAEAFF.

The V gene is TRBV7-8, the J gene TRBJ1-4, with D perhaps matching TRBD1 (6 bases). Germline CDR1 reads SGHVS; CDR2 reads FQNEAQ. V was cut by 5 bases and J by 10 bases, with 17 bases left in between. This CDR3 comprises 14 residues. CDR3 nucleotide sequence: TGTGCCAGCAGCCCTACAGGGACGAGGGGAAAACTGTTTTTT. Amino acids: CASSPTGTRGKLFF.

CDR3 nucleotides: TGCAGTGCCAGACGGGACAGGGCTTCGGAGACCCAGTACTTC. The encoded protein is CSARRDRASETQYF. This chain links TRBV20-1 with TRBJ2-5; 9 bases map to TRBD1. The CDR3 loop spans 14 amino acids. The V gene's germline CDR1 is DFQATT and CDR2 SNEGSKA (reference sequence). Unmatched junction bases numbered 10, after V lost 6 bases and J lost 5 bases.

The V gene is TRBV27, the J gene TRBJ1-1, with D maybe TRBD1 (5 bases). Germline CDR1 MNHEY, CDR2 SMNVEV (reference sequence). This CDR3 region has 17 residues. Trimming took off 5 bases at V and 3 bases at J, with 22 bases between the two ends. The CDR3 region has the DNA TGTGCCAGCAGTCCGCCGAGGGGCTTCGATCCCTACACTGAAGCTTTCTTT. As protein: CASSPPRGFDPYTEAFF.

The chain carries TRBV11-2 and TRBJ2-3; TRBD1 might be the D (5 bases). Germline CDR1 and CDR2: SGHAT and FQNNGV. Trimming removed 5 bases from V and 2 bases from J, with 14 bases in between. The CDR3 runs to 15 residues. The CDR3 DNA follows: TGTGCCAGCAGCCCCGGCAGGGCACCCACAGATACGCAGTATTTT. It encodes CASSPGRAPTDTQYF.